Sequencing of this T cell receptor beta chain was carried out in a study of blood T cell repertoires in COVID-19. On the study more broadly: Italy, Spain and the United States were the sources of the convalescent and acute COVID-19 samples.

Data came from immunoSEQ multiplex PCR; TCRdb stores just in-frame clones and leaves some out. The table has over 400,000 clones, 70% to 90% seen once; the top ten hold roughly 7.4%. This CDR3 region has 14 residues. V was trimmed by 3 bases and J by 5 bases, leaving 12 bases between them. Germline V CDR1 and CDR2: KGHDR, SFDVKD. The source is a woman aged 50 to 60 with COVID-19, enrolled during active disease. Sequenced input: peripheral blood. This rearrangement joins TRBV24-1 to TRBJ1-2; D may be TRBD1 (5 bases). This CDR3 is CATSDNDRLYGYTF. CDR3 DNA sequence: TGTGCCACCAGTGATAACGACAGATTATATGGCTACACCTTC.